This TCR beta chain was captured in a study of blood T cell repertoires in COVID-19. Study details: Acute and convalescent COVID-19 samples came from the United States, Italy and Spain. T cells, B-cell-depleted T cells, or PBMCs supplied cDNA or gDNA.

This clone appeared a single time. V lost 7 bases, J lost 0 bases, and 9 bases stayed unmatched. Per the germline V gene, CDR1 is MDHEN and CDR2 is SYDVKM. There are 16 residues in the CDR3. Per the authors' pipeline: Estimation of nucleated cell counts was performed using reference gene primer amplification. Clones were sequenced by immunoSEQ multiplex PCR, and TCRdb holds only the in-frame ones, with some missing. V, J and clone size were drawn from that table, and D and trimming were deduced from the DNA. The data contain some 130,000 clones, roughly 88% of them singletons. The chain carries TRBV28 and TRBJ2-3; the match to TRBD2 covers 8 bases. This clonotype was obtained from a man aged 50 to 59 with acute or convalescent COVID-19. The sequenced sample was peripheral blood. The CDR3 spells CASTPSGRASTDTQYF. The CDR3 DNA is TGTGCCAGCACCCCAAGCGGGAGAGCTAGCACAGATACGCAGTATTTT.